The 27 T cell receptor beta chains in this list originate from one sample, sequenced in a study of blood T cell repertoires in COVID-19. The table came from immunoSEQ multiplex PCR; TCRdb's copy has only in-frame clones and leaves some out. The sample consists of 81,000 or so clones, about 88% of them appearing once. Input material: peripheral blood. Receptors originate from a man in his 70s with active or convalescent COVID-19.

The rearrangement links TRBV5-1 to TRBJ1-5; 9 bases align to TRBD1. Germline-derived CDR1 and CDR2 are SGHRS and YFSETQ. The CDR3 contains 15 residues. The J segment lost 4 bases and the V segment lost 0 bases, leaving 2 bases of the junction unmatched. CDR3 sequence: CASSLEGTGNQPQHF. The DNA for the CDR3 is TGCGCCAGCAGCTTGGAAGGGACAGGGAATCAGCCCCAGCATTTT. Full variable domain (outside the CDR3, taken from reference TRBV5-1 and TRBJ1-5): KAGVTQTPRYLIKTRGQQVTLSCSPISGHRSVSWYQQTPGQGLQFLFEYFSETQRNKGNFPGRFSGRQFSNSRSEMNVSTLELGDSALYLCASSLEGTGNQPQHFGDGTRLSIL.

The V and J genes are TRBV7-2 and TRBJ2-5, with D perhaps matching TRBD1 (5 bases). The V gene's germline CDR1 is SGHTA and CDR2 FQGNSA. The CDR3 covers 15 residues. Between the trimmed V and J ends, which lost 2 bases and 2 bases, there was a span of 12 bases. CDR3 in amino acids: CASSLQGLVQETQYF. The CDR3 region has the DNA TGTGCCAGCAGCTTACAGGGTCTGGTTCAAGAGACCCAGTACTTC.

The rearrangement uses TRBV18 and TRBJ1-2; no reliable D call. This CDR3 has 14 amino acids. V was pared by 2 bases and J by 2 bases, with 9 bases between. Germline-derived CDR1 and CDR2 are KGHSH and LQKENI. The CDR3 sequence is CASSPTVQNYGYTF. The CDR3, as DNA: TGTGCCAGCTCACCAACGGTCCAAAACTATGGCTACACCTTC.

CDR3 bases: TGTGCCAGTGCCGGGAGGGGACCCTTCAACTATGGCTACACCTTC. Protein sequence: CASAGRGPFNYGYTF. The chain employs TRBV19 and TRBJ1-2; tentative D call: TRBD1 (5 bases). Germline CDR1 LNHDA, CDR2 SQIVND (reference sequence). The CDR3 runs to 15 residues. With 8 bases removed from V and 2 bases from J, the gap between germline ends came to 18 bases.

The chain recombines TRBV4-1 with TRBJ2-3; TRBD1 matches 8 bases. The germline gives CDR1 MGHRA, CDR2 YSYEKL. This CDR3 is 15 amino acids long. V was pared by 4 bases and J by 2 bases, with 5 bases of the junction left unmatched. CDR3 nucleotides: TGCGCCAGCAGCCCGGACAGGGTTTCCACAGATACGCAGTATTTT. Its protein product is CASSPDRVSTDTQYF.

The chain carries TRBV10-3 and TRBJ2-2, with 9 bases lining up with TRBD1. Per the germline V gene, CDR1 is ENHRY and CDR2 is SYGVKD. J was trimmed by 0 bases and V by 4 bases; bases with no gene match: 3. This CDR3 has 16 amino acids. The CDR3 is CAISGTGDTNTGELFF. CDR3 in DNA: TGTGCCATCAGTGGGACAGGGGATACGAACACCGGGGAGCTGTTTTTT.

The V gene is TRBV6-6, the J gene TRBJ1-5, with 10 bases that match TRBD1. There are 13 residues in the CDR3. Germline CDR1 reads MNHNY; CDR2 reads SVGAGI (reference sequence). J lost 6 bases, V lost 7 bases, and 3 bases had no gene match. CDR3 DNA sequence: TGTGCCAGCAACGGACAGGGGGTTCAGCCCCAGCATTTT. Residues: CASNGQGVQPQHF.

The chain has TRBV6-4 and TRBJ2-3; 7 bases are shared with TRBD2. CDR3 size: 13 residues. After removal of 5 bases from V and 4 bases from J, the junction contained 3 bases not matched to a gene. In germline, CDR1 is MRHNA, CDR2 SNTAGT. As DNA, the CDR3 is TGTGCCAGCAGTAAACGGGAGGCAGATACGCAGTATTTT. This encodes CASSKREADTQYF.

The chain recombines TRBV28 with TRBJ1-4, with TRBD1 as a possible D gene (5 bases). CDR1 is MDHEN and CDR2 is SYDVKM in the germline V gene. V lost 5 bases and J 5 bases, leaving 18 bases between the germline ends. The CDR3 runs 16 residues. The CDR3, as DNA: TGTGCCAGCAGTCTCCCCTCTATGGGGGGAAATGAAAAACTGTTTTTT. As protein: CASSLPSMGGNEKLFF.

The chain has TRBV15 and TRBJ2-2; the match to TRBD1 covers 12 bases. With 1 base clipped from V and 4 bases from J, the junction kept 4 bases outside the gene matches. CDR3 size: 17 residues. In germline, CDR1 is LNHNV, CDR2 YYDKDF (reference sequence). CDR3 DNA: TGTGCCACCAGCAGAGGGGGACAGGGGGCTGGCACCGGGGAGCTGTTTTTT. Translation: CATSRGGQGAGTGELFF.

This clone was seen just once. The V call is TRBV12-3 or TRBV12-4, the J call TRBJ1-6; TRBD1 matches at 7 bases. The CDR3 totals 13 residues. J gave up 10 bases and V 6 bases, and 6 bases lay outside the gene matches. The CDR3 sequence: CASSDRVGSPLHF. CDR3 DNA sequence: TGTGCCAGCAGCGACAGGGTAGGATCACCCCTCCACTTT.

The chain uses TRBV5-4 and TRBJ2-7, with TRBD1 matching 10 bases. V lost 0 bases to trimming and J lost 4 bases; unmatched junction nucleotides: 10. Germline V gives CDR1 SGHNT, CDR2 YYREEE (reference sequence). The CDR3 contains 17 residues. The CDR3 reads CASSLVPGTGDKYEQYF. DNA for the CDR3: TGTGCCAGCAGCTTGGTTCCCGGGACAGGGGATAAGTACGAGCAGTACTTC.

This rearrangement joins TRBV14 to TRBJ2-2, with D possibly being TRBD2 (7 bases). This CDR3 has 17 amino acids. Trimming left V 1 base short and J 1 base short, with 13 bases between. Germline CDR1 is SGHDN and CDR2 is FVKESK. This CDR3 reads CASSQVSGGQNTGELFF. The CDR3 nucleotides read TGTGCCAGCAGCCAAGTTTCGGGGGGCCAGAACACCGGGGAGCTGTTTTTT.

This rearrangement joins TRBV6-2 or TRBV6-3 to TRBJ2-4; 15 bases align to TRBD2. The germline gives CDR1 MNHEY, CDR2 SVGEGT. With V trimmed by 6 bases and J by 3 bases, 9 bases remained unmatched. This CDR3 spans 18 amino acids. DNA for the CDR3: TGTGCCAGCAGCGAGGGACTAGCGGGGGGATTTGGCAAAAACATTCAGTACTTC. Protein: CASSEGLAGGFGKNIQYF.

The V and J genes are TRBV7-9 and TRBJ2-1; D may be TRBD2 (6 bases). Deletions cut 0 bases from V and 10 bases from J, with 13 bases between. CDR3 length: 14 amino acids. Germline CDR1 reads SEHNR; CDR2 reads FQNEAQ (reference sequence). CDR3 nucleotide sequence: TGTGCCAGCAGCTTAGCCGGGGCCGGGGGAGAGCAGTTCTTC. Its translation is CASSLAGAGGEQFF. Based on the CDR3 plus reference TRBV7-9 and TRBJ2-1, the full variable domain is DTGVSQNPRHKITKRGQNVTFRCDPISEHNRLYWYRQTLGQGPEFLTYFQNEAQLEKSRLLSDRFSAERPKGSFSTLEIQRTEQGDSAMYLCASSLAGAGGEQFFGPGTRLTVL.

This rearrangement joins TRBV5-1 to TRBJ2-3; 7 bases align to TRBD2. This CDR3 contains 14 residues. V shed 5 bases and J 4 bases; nucleotides not matched to a gene: 7. The germline CDR1 and CDR2 sequences are SGHRS and YFSETQ. CDR3 bases: TGCGCCAGCAGTTCCGGGAGGTCAGCAGATACGCAGTATTTT. This encodes CASSSGRSADTQYF.

The rearrangement links TRBV5-4 to TRBJ1-1, with 10 nucleotides matching TRBD1. This CDR3 contains 16 residues. V dropped 4 bases and J dropped 5; count of bases not matched to a gene: 11. Germline CDR1 and CDR2: SGHNT and YYREEE (reference sequence). Here the CDR3 DNA reads TGTGCCAGCAGCCGGGAGGGACAGGGGTTATCGACTGAAGCTTTCTTT. It codes for CASSREGQGLSTEAFF. Full variable domain (remainder filled in from reference TRBV5-4 and TRBJ1-1): ETGVTQSPTHLIKTRGQQVTLRCSSQSGHNTVSWYQQALGQGPQFIFQYYREEENGRGNFPPRFSGLQFPNYSSELNVNALELDDSALYLCASSREGQGLSTEAFFGQGTRLTVV.

The chain links TRBV7-9 to TRBJ2-7, with D possibly matching TRBD1 (6 bases). Germline lookup yields CDR1 SEHNR and CDR2 FQNEAQ (reference sequence). Trimming left V 4 bases short and J 1 base short, with 14 bases between. The CDR3 is 15 amino acids. The CDR3 DNA reads TGTGCCAGCAGCTGGAAGGGGGATTCGTCCTACGAGCAGTACTTC. Its translation is CASSWKGDSSYEQYF.

This clone was counted a few times. The CDR3 DNA follows: TGTGCCAGCATGGGCAGAGAGGAAAAACTGTTTTTT. Its translation is CASMGREEKLFF. This chain uses TRBV6-5 with TRBJ1-4; D is undetermined. V was trimmed by 7 bases and J by 8 bases, leaving 11 bases between them. This CDR3 comprises 12 residues. Per germline, CDR1 MNHEY and CDR2 SVGAGI.

The chain uses TRBV24-1 and TRBJ1-1; 10 bases agree with TRBD1. CDR1 and CDR2 from the germline V gene are KGHDR and SFDVKD. V shed 4 bases, J shed 3 bases, and the junction held 4 bases outside the gene matches. This CDR3 spans 15 amino acids. The chain's CDR3 is CATSESGTGDTEAFF. DNA for the CDR3: TGTGCCACCAGTGAAAGCGGGACAGGGGACACTGAAGCTTTCTTT.

J is TRBJ2-7 and V is TRBV4-2, with 11 bases that match TRBD2. The CDR3 has 16 amino acids. From germline, CDR1 is LGHNA and CDR2 YNFKEQ. V shed 0 bases, J shed 4 bases, and the junction held 5 bases outside the gene matches. The CDR3 DNA sequence: TGTGCCAGCAGCCAAGATCTAGCGGGGGGAGGGTACGAGCAGTACTTC. This codes for CASSQDLAGGGYEQYF.

This chain's CDR3 is CASSQDGGPGNQPQHF. The CDR3 nucleotides are TGTGCCAGCAGCCAAGACGGCGGTCCGGGCAATCAGCCCCAGCATTTT. The rearrangement uses TRBV4-2 and TRBJ1-5; D remains unclear. V lost 0 bases to trimming and J lost 2 bases, with 11 bases between them. From germline, CDR1 is LGHNA and CDR2 YNFKEQ. The CDR3 covers 16 residues.

This chain connects TRBV24-1 to TRBJ1-5; the D is unclear. The CDR3 is made up of 14 amino acids. V shed 3 bases and J shed 7 bases, with 12 bases lying between them. In germline, CDR1 is KGHDR, CDR2 SFDVKD. Here the CDR3 DNA reads TGTGCCACCAGTGATGGGTCGACTTGGCAGCCCCAGCATTTT. Protein: CATSDGSTWQPQHF.

The chain has TRBV3-1 (or the pseudogene TRBV3-2) and TRBJ1-2; TRBD1 is a possible D gene (5 bases). CDR1 LGHDT and CDR2 YNNKEL come from the germline V gene (reference sequence). V lost 6 bases and J lost 6, with 14 bases in between. This CDR3 has 13 amino acids. This CDR3 reads CASSLGPSDGYTF. The DNA of the CDR3 is TGTGCCAGCAGTCTGGGGCCCTCGGATGGCTACACCTTC.

This chain joins TRBV6-6 and TRBJ2-1, with 9 nucleotides matching TRBD2. CDR1 is MNHNY and CDR2 is SVGAGI in the germline V gene (reference sequence). The CDR3 has 12 amino acids. The V and J ends lost 6 bases and 9 bases, in that order; junction bases with no gene match: 3. DNA of the CDR3: TGTGCCAGCAGCCCTAGCGGGGTTGAGCAGTTCTTC. As protein: CASSPSGVEQFF.

The chain joins TRBV4-1 to TRBJ1-1; 10 bases line up with TRBD1. CDR1 and CDR2 (germline): MGHRA, YSYEKL. CDR3 length: 15 amino acids. V lost 5 bases and J lost 10; bases outside the gene matches: 13. CDR3 coding DNA: TGCGCCAGCAGCTGGGACAGGGGTACGAGTTCTGGAGCTTTCTTT. Translating gives CASSWDRGTSSGAFF.

The chain employs TRBV24-1 and TRBJ1-2; 9 bases agree with TRBD1. This CDR3 is 19 amino acids long. CDR1 is KGHDR, CDR2 SFDVKD, per germline. V lost 0 bases, J lost 4 bases, and 14 bases stayed unmatched. Here the CDR3 reads CATSDLIRTGAIFLYGYTF. CDR3 nucleotide sequence: TGTGCCACCAGTGATTTGATTCGGACAGGGGCAATTTTTCTCTATGGCTACACCTTC.